These 2 T cell receptor beta chains originate from one sample sequenced in a study of shared clonotypes between healthy human individuals. Naive CD8 cells, CD45RO-negative and positively selected for CCR7, excluded terminally differentiated effector memory CD45RA+ cells. The method was immunoSEQ multiplex PCR; TCRdb's version includes in-frame clones alone and lacks a portion of them. The table records around 2.1 million clones, roughly 91% of them present only once. Sequences were obtained from naive CD8+ T cells from PBMCs. The receptor set was obtained from a man aged 18 to 29 in good health. Some clones in this sample may be carry-over from other donors' samples.

The rearrangement links TRBV30 to TRBJ2-1, with 11 bases matching TRBD2. Germline assignment: CDR1 GTSNPN and CDR2 SVGIG (reference sequence). The CDR3 has 16 amino acids. The CDR3, as DNA: TGTGCTTTAAGACTAGCGGGACGATACGGATCCAATGAGCAGTTCTTC. Translation: CALRLAGRYGSNEQFF.

The chain employs TRBV27 and TRBJ2-5; 9 bases are shared with TRBD2. Germline trimming cut 6 bases from V and 5 bases from J; bases unmatched to any gene: 10. The CDR3 extends over 15 amino acids. Germline V gene lookup returns CDR1 MNHEY and CDR2 SMNVEV (reference sequence). The CDR3 spells CASRSPREGKETQYF. The CDR3 DNA sequence: TGTGCCAGCAGGAGCCCGCGGGAGGGAAAGGAGACCCAGTACTTC.